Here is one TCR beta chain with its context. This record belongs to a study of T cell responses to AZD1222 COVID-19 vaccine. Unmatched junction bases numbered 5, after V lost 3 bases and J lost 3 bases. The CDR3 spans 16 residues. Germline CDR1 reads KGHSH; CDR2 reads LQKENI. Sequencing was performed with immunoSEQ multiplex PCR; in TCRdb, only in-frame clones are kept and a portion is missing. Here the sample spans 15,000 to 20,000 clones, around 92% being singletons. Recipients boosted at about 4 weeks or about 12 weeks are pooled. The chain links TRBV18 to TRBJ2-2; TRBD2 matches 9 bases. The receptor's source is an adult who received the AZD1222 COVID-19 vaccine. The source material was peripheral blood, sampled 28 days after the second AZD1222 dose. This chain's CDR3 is CASSPRTSADTGELFF. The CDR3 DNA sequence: TGTGCCAGCTCACCTCGGACTAGCGCAGACACCGGGGAGCTGTTTTTT. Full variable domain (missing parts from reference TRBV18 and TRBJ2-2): NAGVMQNPRHLVRRRGQEARLRCSPMKGHSHVYWYRQLPEEGLKFMVYLQKENIIDESGMPKERFSAEFPKEGPSILRIQQVVRGDSAAYFCASSPRTSADTGELFFGEGSRLTVL.